Presented here are 22 T cell receptor beta chains from one specimen sequenced in a study of cytomegalovirus exposure and HLA in healthy donors (dated by TCRdb to between 2016 and 2019). The library was built by means of the immunoSEQ multiplex PCR assay. The multiplex PCR relied on a mix of 60 forward primers for TCR Vbeta segments and 13 reverse primers for TCR Jbeta segments. TCRdb holds this immuneACCESS table with in-frame rearrangements only. Some clones are missing; in checked studies, unresolved V genes explain under half, and the rest has no known cause. The sample table lists roughly 120,000 clones, around 76% of them with a count of one. The ten largest clonotypes hold roughly 13% of the sample. The sequencing input was PBMCs. All receptors come from a man in his thirties or forties in good health and CMV-seropositive.

This chain joins TRBV29-1 and TRBJ2-5; the D is unclear. The J call could be wrong; TRBJ2-7 is a better fit for the DNA end. Per the germline V gene, CDR1 is SQVTM and CDR2 is ANQGSEA. CDR3 size: 12 residues. As DNA, the CDR3 is TGCAGCGTTGAGGCTAGGGACTACGAGCAGTACTTC. It specifies CSVEARDYEQYF.

This clone appeared a few times. The chain's CDR3 is CASSLAIPRANTEAFF. Written as DNA, the CDR3 is TGCGCCAGCAGCTTGGCCATCCCGAGAGCGAACACTGAAGCTTTCTTT. This chain connects TRBV5-1 to TRBJ1-1; no clear D gene. CDR1 is SGHRS and CDR2 is YFSETQ in the germline V gene. The length of the CDR3 is 16 residues. V was cut by 0 bases and J by 1 base, with 13 bases left in between.

The chain joins TRBV28 to TRBJ2-1; D not resolved. This CDR3 contains 13 residues. V lost 6 bases to trimming and J lost 7 bases, with 13 bases between them. Germline-derived CDR1 and CDR2 are MDHEN and SYDVKM. The CDR3 nucleotides are TGTGCCAGCAGCTCGACCACCAGGAATGAGCAGTTCTTC. Protein: CASSSTTRNEQFF.

J is TRBJ2-1 and V is TRBV4-3; D not certain. V gave up 0 bases and J gave up 1 base, with 4 bases separating them. The CDR3 consists of 14 residues. Germline loops: CDR1 LGHNA, CDR2 YSLEER. CDR3 sequence: CASSQDLSYNEQFF. The CDR3 region has the DNA TGCGCCAGCAGCCAAGATCTTTCCTACAATGAGCAGTTCTTC.

V gene TRBV9 combines with J gene TRBJ1-1; the match to TRBD1 covers 9 bases. The germline V gene has CDR1 SGDLS and CDR2 YYNGEE. The length of the CDR3 is 14 residues. Trimming removed 2 bases from V and 1 base from J; junction bases left unmatched: 0. The CDR3 reads CASSVGQGNTEAFF. In DNA, the CDR3 is TGTGCCAGCAGCGTGGGACAGGGGAACACTGAAGCTTTCTTT. The full variable domain, with the rest looked up from reference TRBV9 and TRBJ1-1, is DSGVTQTPKHLITATGQRVTLRCSPRSGDLSVYWYQQSLDQGLQFLIQYYNGEERAKGNILERFSAQQFPDLHSELNLSSLELGDSALYFCASSVGQGNTEAFFGQGTRLTVV.

CDR3 nucleotides: TGTGCCAGCAGCGGACCAGGGGATTTGGGAATGAACACTGAAGCTTTCTTT. This codes for CASSGPGDLGMNTEAFF. The V gene is TRBV7-6, the J gene TRBJ1-1; TRBD1 might be the D (6 bases). V was clipped by 5 bases and J by 0 bases, with 19 bases between them. This CDR3 contains 17 residues. The germline CDR1 and CDR2 sequences are SGHVS and FNYEAQ. Full variable domain (rest looked up from reference TRBV7-6 and TRBJ1-1): GAGVSQSPRYKVTKRGQDVALRCDPISGHVSLYWYRQALGQGPEFLTYFNYEAQQDKSGLPNDRFSAERPEGSISTLTIQRTEQRDSAMYRCASSGPGDLGMNTEAFFGQGTRLTVV.

The rearrangement uses TRBV5-4 and TRBJ1-3; D is uncertain. Germline values: CDR1 SGHNT, CDR2 YYREEE (reference sequence). With 4 bases removed from V and 8 bases from J, the gap between germline ends came to 10 bases. The CDR3 runs 12 residues. CDR3 nucleotide sequence: TGTGCCAGCAGCCCGGGTCCCCACACCATATATTTT. This gives the protein CASSPGPHTIYF.

This clone was seen only a few times. V and J are TRBV30 and TRBJ2-1; no clear D. This CDR3 is 13 amino acids long. CDR1 and CDR2 (germline): GTSNPN, SVGIG (reference sequence). V was clipped by 1 base and J by 5 bases, with 9 bases between them. Written as DNA, the CDR3 is TGTGCCTGGAGTGCCAGGCGAGACAATGAGCAGTTCTTC. It is translated as CAWSARRDNEQFF.

The chain recombines TRBV19 with TRBJ2-5; 7 positions match TRBD2. CDR3 length: 14 amino acids. Unmatched junction bases numbered 6, after V lost 4 bases and J lost 4 bases. CDR1 is LNHDA, CDR2 SQIVND, per germline (reference sequence). In DNA, the CDR3 is TGTGCCAGTAGTAGAGGAGCGGGGAGAGAGACCCAGTACTTC. Residues: CASSRGAGRETQYF.

This clone was counted a single time. V and J are TRBV4-3 and TRBJ2-1; 13 bases are a match to TRBD2. Germline loops: CDR1 LGHNA, CDR2 YSLEER. The CDR3 totals 11 residues. The DNA of the CDR3 is TGCGGACTAGCGGGGGGCAGTGAGCAGTTCTTC. Its translation is CGLAGGSEQFF.

The chain carries TRBV18 and TRBJ1-1, with D unclear. The V and J ends lost 4 bases and 8 bases respectively, with 14 bases between them. The CDR3 is 13 amino acids. The germline CDR1 and CDR2 sequences are KGHSH and LQKENI. The CDR3, as DNA: TGTGCCAGCTCACTTTCTCGCGAACCAGAAGCTTTCTTT. Translated: CASSLSREPEAFF.

V and J are TRBV6-5 and TRBJ2-2, with 7 bases that match TRBD2. The CDR3 extends over 16 amino acids. Germline CDR1 reads MNHEY; CDR2 reads SVGAGI. The V segment lost 4 bases and the J segment 1 base; nucleotides outside the gene matches: 6. This CDR3 reads CASSSPAGQNTGELFF. The CDR3 coding sequence is TGTGCCAGCAGTTCCCCAGCGGGGCAGAACACCGGGGAGCTGTTTTTT.

CDR3 coding DNA: TGTGCCAGCAGCCCGGAGGGACAGCTGGACACTGAAGCTTTCTTT. It yields the protein CASSPEGQLDTEAFF. The chain couples TRBV5-8 to TRBJ1-1, with 7 bases lining up with TRBD1. Germline-derived CDR1 and CDR2 are SGHTS and YDEGEE. With V trimmed by 4 bases and J by 3 bases, 9 bases remained unmatched. CDR3 length equals 15 residues. Using reference TRBV5-8 and TRBJ1-1 for the parts outside the CDR3, the full variable domain is EAGVTQSPTHLIKTRGQQATLRCSPISGHTSVYWYQQALGLGLQFLLWYDEGEERNRGNFPPRFSGRQFPNYSSELNVNALELEDSALYLCASSPEGQLDTEAFFGQGTRLTVV.

V gene TRBV18 combines with J gene TRBJ1-2; 10 bases match TRBD1. Germline V CDR1 and CDR2: KGHSH, LQKENI. CDR3 length: 15 amino acids. V dropped 3 bases and J dropped 4; count of bases not matched to a gene: 5. DNA for the CDR3: TGTGCCAGCTCACCGGGGGACAGGGGTGCCTATGGCTACACCTTC. This sequence encodes CASSPGDRGAYGYTF.

The chain carries TRBV5-1 and TRBJ1-1; no clear D. CDR1 and CDR2 (germline): SGHRS, YFSETQ. The CDR3 sequence is 14 residues long. V lost 3 bases and J lost 2, with 11 bases in between. DNA for the CDR3: TGCGCCAGCAGCTCAATGACACTTAACACTGAAGCTTTCTTT. This gives the protein CASSSMTLNTEAFF.

The rearrangement links TRBV4-1 to TRBJ1-4, with TRBD1 matching over 12 bases. The J segment lost 6 bases and the V segment lost 0 bases, leaving 11 bases of the junction unmatched. CDR3 length equals 19 residues. Germline V CDR1 and CDR2: MGHRA, YSYEKL. The CDR3 coding sequence is TGCGCCAGCAGCCAAGAAGGGGGACAGGGGGCGCAGACGGATGAAAAACTGTTTTTT. Encoded protein: CASSQEGGQGAQTDEKLFF.

V is TRBV11-2 and J is TRBJ2-7; D possibly corresponds to TRBD1 (5 bases). Germline CDR1 is SGHAT and CDR2 is FQNNGV. The CDR3 is 13 amino acids. V was trimmed by 3 bases and J by 2 bases, leaving 8 bases between them. The CDR3 here is CASSFQGPYEQYF. CDR3 sequence (DNA): TGTGCCAGCAGCTTCCAGGGTCCCTACGAGCAGTACTTC.

This chain joins TRBV30 and TRBJ2-5; 7 nucleotides align to TRBD2. Germline trimming cut 3 bases from V and 7 bases from J; bases unmatched to any gene: 11. The CDR3 spans 14 residues. Germline V CDR1 and CDR2: GTSNPN, SVGIG (reference sequence). CDR3 protein: CAWRGRGTGGTQYF. The CDR3 DNA reads TGTGCCTGGAGAGGCCGGGGGACGGGGGGGACCCAGTACTTC. Full variable domain (outside the CDR3, taken from reference TRBV30 and TRBJ2-5): SQTIHQWPATLVQPVGSPLSLECTVEGTSNPNLYWYRQAAGRGLQLLFYSVGIGQISSEVPQNLSASRPQDRQFILSSKKLLLSDSGFYLCAWRGRGTGGTQYFGPGTRLLVL.

The V call is TRBV11-2, the J call TRBJ1-3; TRBD1 matches 7 bases. V trimming: 5 bases; J trimming: 8 bases; junction bases outside the gene matches: 3. The CDR3 is made up of 12 amino acids. Per germline, CDR1 SGHAT and CDR2 FQNNGV. CDR3 sequence (DNA): TGTGCCAGCAGCCCTCAGGGGGACACCATATATTTT. Amino acid sequence: CASSPQGDTIYF.

The V and J genes are TRBV6-5 and TRBJ2-7, with 7 positions matching TRBD2. The CDR3 totals 14 residues. V was pared by 2 bases and J by 3 bases, with 4 bases of the junction left unmatched. From germline, CDR1 is MNHEY and CDR2 SVGAGI. The CDR3 nucleotides are TGTGCCAGCAGTTACGGAACGGGGGGCTACGAGCAGTACTTC. It codes for CASSYGTGGYEQYF.

This clone was picked up a small number of times. The rearrangement links TRBV28 to TRBJ1-2; 8 bases line up with TRBD1. J gave up 7 bases and V 5 bases, and 9 bases lay outside the gene matches. The CDR3 length is 14 residues. The germline gives CDR1 MDHEN, CDR2 SYDVKM. CDR3 sequence reads: CASSARWTGFGYTF. The CDR3 coding sequence is TGTGCCAGCAGTGCAAGGTGGACAGGGTTTGGCTACACCTTC.

This chain joins TRBV27 and TRBJ2-2, with 7 bases matching TRBD2. Germline assignment: CDR1 MNHEY and CDR2 SMNVEV (reference sequence). After removal of 8 bases from V and 7 bases from J, the junction contained 7 bases not matched to a gene. CDR3 length equals 13 residues. The CDR3 nucleotides read TGTGCCAGCGGACTGCCTAGCGGCGGGGAGCTGTTTTTT. Translation: CASGLPSGGELFF.